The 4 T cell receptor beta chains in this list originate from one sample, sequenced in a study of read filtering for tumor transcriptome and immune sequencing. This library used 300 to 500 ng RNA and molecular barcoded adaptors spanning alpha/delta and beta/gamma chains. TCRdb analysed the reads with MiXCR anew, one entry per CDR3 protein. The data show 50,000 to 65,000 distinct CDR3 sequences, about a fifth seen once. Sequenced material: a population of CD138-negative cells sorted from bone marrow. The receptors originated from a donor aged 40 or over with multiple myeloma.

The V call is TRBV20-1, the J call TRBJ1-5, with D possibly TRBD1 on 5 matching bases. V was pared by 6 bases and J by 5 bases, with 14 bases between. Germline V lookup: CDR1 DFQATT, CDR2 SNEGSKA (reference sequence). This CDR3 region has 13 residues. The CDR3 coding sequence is TGCAGTGCCCCTGACCGCAGGGATCAGCCCCAGCATTTT. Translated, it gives CSAPDRRDQPQHF.

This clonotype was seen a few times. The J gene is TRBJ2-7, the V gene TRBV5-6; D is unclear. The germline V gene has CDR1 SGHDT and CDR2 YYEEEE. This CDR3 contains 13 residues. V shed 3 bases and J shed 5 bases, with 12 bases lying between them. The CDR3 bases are TGTGCCAGCAGCTCGACAAAGTCCAACGAGCAGTACTTC. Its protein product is CASSSTKSNEQYF.

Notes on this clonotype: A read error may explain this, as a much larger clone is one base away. In DNA, the CDR3 is TGTGGCAGCAGGAAACCGGGACAAGCCTACGAGCAGTACTTC. Its protein product is CGSRKPGQAYEQYF. The rearrangement links TRBV28 to TRBJ2-7; D perhaps matches TRBD1 (6 bases). Per germline, CDR1 MDHEN and CDR2 SYDVKM. The CDR3 loop spans 14 amino acids.

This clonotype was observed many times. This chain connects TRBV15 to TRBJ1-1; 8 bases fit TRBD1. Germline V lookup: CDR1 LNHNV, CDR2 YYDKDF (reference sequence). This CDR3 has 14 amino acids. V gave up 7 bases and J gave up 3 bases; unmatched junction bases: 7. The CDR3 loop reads CATIRGRGDTEAFF. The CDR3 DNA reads TGTGCCACCATCAGGGGGCGGGGGGACACTGAAGCTTTCTTT.